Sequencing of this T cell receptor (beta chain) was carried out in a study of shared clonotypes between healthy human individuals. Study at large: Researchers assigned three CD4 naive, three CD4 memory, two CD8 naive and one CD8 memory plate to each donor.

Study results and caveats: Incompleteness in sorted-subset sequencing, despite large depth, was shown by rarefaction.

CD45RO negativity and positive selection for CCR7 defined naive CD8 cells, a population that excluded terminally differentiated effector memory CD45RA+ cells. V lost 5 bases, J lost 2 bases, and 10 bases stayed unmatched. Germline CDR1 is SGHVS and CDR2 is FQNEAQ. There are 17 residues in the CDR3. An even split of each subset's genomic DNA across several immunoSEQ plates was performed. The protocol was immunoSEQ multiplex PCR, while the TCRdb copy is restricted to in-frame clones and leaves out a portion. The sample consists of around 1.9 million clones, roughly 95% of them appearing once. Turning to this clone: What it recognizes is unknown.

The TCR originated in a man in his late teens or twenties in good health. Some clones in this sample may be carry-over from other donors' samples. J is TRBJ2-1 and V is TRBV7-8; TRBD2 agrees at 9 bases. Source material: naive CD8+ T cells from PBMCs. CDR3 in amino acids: CASSPQWTSAAYNEQFF. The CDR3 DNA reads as TGTGCCAGCAGCCCCCAGTGGACTAGCGCTGCCTACAATGAGCAGTTCTTC.